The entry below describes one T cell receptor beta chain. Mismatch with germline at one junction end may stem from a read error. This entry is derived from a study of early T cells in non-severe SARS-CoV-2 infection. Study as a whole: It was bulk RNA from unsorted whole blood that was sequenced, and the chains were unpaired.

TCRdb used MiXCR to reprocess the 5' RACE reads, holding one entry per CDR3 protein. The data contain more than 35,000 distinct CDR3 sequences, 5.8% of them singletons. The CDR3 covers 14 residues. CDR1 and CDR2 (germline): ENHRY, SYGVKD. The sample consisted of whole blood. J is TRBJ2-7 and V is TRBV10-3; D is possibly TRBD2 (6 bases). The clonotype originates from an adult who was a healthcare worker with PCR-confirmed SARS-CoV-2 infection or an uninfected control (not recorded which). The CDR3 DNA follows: TGTGCCATCAAGGAGGGGCCAACCTCCTACGAGCTGTACTTC. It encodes CAIKEGPTSYELYF.